This T cell receptor (beta chain) originates from a study of OX40 agonist ivuxolimab in advanced cancers. Study-wide points: Dose levels from 0.1 to 3.0 mg/kg saw CD4+ and CD8+ blood T cells expand clonally by week 6.

Here immunoSEQ multiplex PCR was the method, and the copy in TCRdb shows in-frame clones only, minus some. The sample yields about 35,000 clones, 79% seen once. Worth noting for this clone: Its antigen is currently unknown.

The CDR3 totals 13 residues. Germline V gene data show CDR1 as GTSNPN and CDR2 as SVGIG (reference sequence). With 3 bases removed from V and 5 bases from J, the gap between germline ends came to 10 bases. The clonotype was recovered from an adult with an advanced solid tumor such as melanoma, head and neck, liver or kidney cancer. The chain recombines TRBV30 with TRBJ2-2, with D tentatively TRBD2 (5 bases). This specimen was CD4+ or CD8+ T cells sorted from blood, taken in a trial of the OX40 agonist ivuxolimab. Written as DNA, the CDR3 is TGTGCCTGGAGGGCACCGGGGACCGGGGAGCTGTTTTTT. It codes for CAWRAPGTGELFF.